The source of this T cell receptor beta chain is a study of cytotoxic CD8 clonotypes in ibrutinib-treated CLL. Clones were read by immunoSEQ multiplex PCR, and TCRdb kept only the in-frame ones, dropping some. The data show 100,000 to 150,000 clones, around 85% seen once. Germline CDR1 is SGDLS and CDR2 is YYNGEE. CDR3 size: 15 residues. Trimming took 3 bases from V and 5 from J; bases not matched to a gene: 8. The genes are TRBV9 and TRBJ2-5; TRBD1 agrees at 9 bases. This receptor was obtained from a human donor with chronic lymphocytic leukemia. Sequenced here: PBMCs, sampled after 24 months of ibrutinib treatment. The CDR3 DNA reads as TGTGCCAGCAGCGCACAGGGGGCGTTCGGGGAGACCCAGTACTTC. Translation gives CASSAQGAFGETQYF. The full variable domain, with the rest looked up from reference TRBV9 and TRBJ2-5, is DSGVTQTPKHLITATGQRVTLRCSPRSGDLSVYWYQQSLDQGLQFLIQYYNGEERAKGNILERFSAQQFPDLHSELNLSSLELGDSALYFCASSAQGAFGETQYFGPGTRLLVL.